This T cell receptor beta chain derives from a study of a mutant IDH1 vaccine in newly diagnosed glioma. Study at large: Initiation of the vaccine course occurred 4-6 weeks after radiotherapy alone, or alongside temozolomide cycles.

Specified time point: week 11, during vaccination. Every vaccine dose comprised 300 ug of mutant IDH1 20-mer peptide plus topical imiquimod. Deletions cut 2 bases from V and 0 bases from J, with 32 bases between. Looked up from germline, CDR1 is MDHEN and CDR2 is SYDVKM. This CDR3 has 22 amino acids. The table came from immunoSEQ multiplex PCR; TCRdb's copy has only in-frame clones and leaves some out. The sample records more than 50,000 clones, approximately 89% being singletons. Judged by abundance, this clone is medium-sized (0.01 to 0.1%). The antigen is unknown. The material was PBMCs, obtained from a glioma patient whose treatment included an IDH1 peptide vaccine. This sequence joins TRBV28 and TRBJ2-7, with D tentatively TRBD2 (5 bases). The sequence was obtained from a man in his forties or fifties with glioma. CDR3 in DNA: TGTGCCAGCAGTTTACCCTGGCCTGGACTGAAAGACACTGGCCCCTCCTCCTACGAGCAGTACTTC. Translating gives CASSLPWPGLKDTGPSSYEQYF. The whole variable domain, remainder taken from reference TRBV28 and TRBJ2-7, is DVKVTQSSRYLVKRTGEKVFLECVQDMDHENMFWYRQDPGLGLRLIYFSYDVKMKEKGDIPEGYSVSREKKERFSLILESASTNQTSMYLCASSLPWPGLKDTGPSSYEQYFGPGTRLTVT.